This T cell receptor (beta chain) is from a study of memory CD4+ T cells and cytomegalovirus serostatus. At the level of the study: Donors were healthy Belgian adults, 9 or 10 CMV seropositive and around 24 seronegative.

Single viable CD3+CD4+CD8-CD45RO+ cells were sorted as the memory CD4+ T cells. Serostatus was set by detecting CMV pp150, pp28, p38, p52 IgG. Per the authors' pipeline: After removing out-of-frame reads, 2 million to 2.5 million distinct TCRbeta sequences remained. Sequencing was performed with immunoSEQ multiplex PCR; in TCRdb, only in-frame clones are kept and a portion is missing. Clone size and the V and J calls come from that table; the DNA yielded D and trimming. The data contain about 53,000 clones, just under 80% of them seen just once; the ten biggest clones take up about 0.79%. This clone came up a few times. The CDR3 runs 15 residues. Germline V lookup: CDR1 SGHDT, CDR2 YYEEEE. V was trimmed by 1 base and J by 7 bases, leaving 18 bases between them.

This clonotype was obtained from an adult in good health and CMV-seronegative. Sequencing input: memory CD4+ T cells from blood. The chain is built from TRBV5-6 and TRBJ2-7; perhaps TRBD2 as D (6 bases). The CDR3 reads CASSLRRGPTWEQYF. The CDR3 DNA reads TGTGCCAGCAGCTTGAGGCGGGGACCGACCTGGGAGCAGTACTTC.